This T cell receptor (beta chain) was captured by sequencing in a study of cytomegalovirus exposure and HLA in healthy donors (dated by TCRdb to about 2017). Looking at the study overall: In an earlier analysis of roughly 590 of the donors, 250 to 350 Gb of sequence data and 117 million unique TCR beta sequences from 180 million or so T cells were reported. Besides the first cohort of 550 to 750 subjects, a separate validation cohort made up of 120 different subjects was used. The study was designed to test whether signatures of past pathogen exposure could be identified by cataloging public T cell receptors. A later analysis re-examined previously published TCR beta repertoires from over 500 donors and added high-resolution HLA genotyping to investigate patterns of TCR occurrence. Rather than drawing on any new phenotypic data, the later analysis identified candidate immune exposures from TCR beta sequences and the way those sequences occurred across donors. A later genetic analysis took genome-wide SNP genotypes for about 55% of the roughly 670 donors and used that subset as a discovery cohort. Of the approximately 400 genotyped donors, about 84% fell in the genetic ancestry cluster associated with self-reported Caucasian donors. Both class I and class II loci were covered by HLA typing, at four-digit resolution. All discovery cohort repertoires had been generated on a single sequencing platform. The number of typed donors differed by locus: about 629-640 for A, B, C, DRB1 and DQB1; approximately 520 for DQA1; around 580 for DPA1; and around 450 for DPB1. Alongside the repertoire data, information on donor age, sex, ethnicity and CMV serostatus was compiled. To predict cytomegalovirus infection status, the study brought together high-throughput TCR immunosequencing, statistical association of individual TCRs with disease status, and machine learning. An earlier analysis of a few hundred of the donors applied high-throughput TCR beta sequencing to assess whether each TCR beta V gene segment acted as functional or pseudogenic. A handful of DR-DQ haplotypes were handled as single units for association and clustering because linkage in the cohort was strong. Roughly 310 gigabases of sequencing data and 80 million or so unique TCR sequences were included in an early release covering under 650 HLA-typed donors. The study used immunosequencing to profile the T cell repertoires of several hundred subjects and linked those repertoires to cytomegalovirus serostatus. Among a few hundred genotyped donors of the cohort, an average of about 240,000 unique TCR beta nucleotide sequences were sequenced per donor, 15% to 20% of them non-productive. Overall study results and their limits: A group of highly shared sequence variants was considered likely to be a technical artifact of the sequencing pipeline. In a later analysis, most CMV-associated TCR beta chains were found to appear HLA-restricted, with HLA associations seemingly driven largely by CMV exposure. V-gene and J-gene trimming of TCR beta chains was associated with a missense DCLRE1C variant in a later genetic analysis, and the association was replicated in an independent cohort. In this cohort, only TCR beta chains were sequenced, and detectable features were limited by the absence of alpha or paired-chain data. At a false discovery rate of 0.05, a later analysis linked roughly 17,000 TCR beta sequences to specific HLA alleles. Because some donors lacked HLA typing at each locus, the association tests relied only on the typed subset. Correlated functional status among segregating V segments might be attributable to linkage disequilibrium, but an unknown experimental factor could not be ruled out. Broadly in line with IMGT annotations, most TCR beta V segments showed up in productive rearrangements about 87% or about 30% of the time in an earlier analysis of several hundred of the donors. The presence/absence analyses assumed that sequencing depth was roughly uniform across donors, and that assumption may not be true. Across donors, most TCR sequences were observed very rarely, whereas some public TCRs were present in many individuals. Compared with the approximately 670-donor mean, donors in an Asian-associated ancestry cluster had fewer N-insertions in productive TCRs, according to a later genetic analysis. The earlier analysis of some 560 of the donors excluded approximately 17 rarely observed V segments, including chromosome 9 orphons, because counts were too low. A total of 150 to 200 TCR beta chains were listed by the study as associated with cytomegalovirus. The 87-base-pair reads could not distinguish some IMGT-functional V segments, including TRBV6-2 and TRBV6-3, so those segments were excluded. In both the original and validation cohorts, the classifier was reported to diagnose cytomegalovirus status with high specificity and sensitivity. According to the authors, the approach could potentially be generalized to other disease states and immunological phenotypes. For the cohort, immune exposure information was limited to CMV serostatus. In a later analysis, HLA-associated TCR beta chains showed more clonal expansion and lower generation probabilities than non-associated chains that were equally common. According to a later analysis, TCR association rates differed among HLA loci, with DRB1 alleles showing the most associated TCRs and HLA-C alleles showing the fewest. A few of the identified cytomegalovirus-associated TCR beta chains were confirmed in vitro to be specific for cytomegalovirus antigens. A later analysis reported that several top co-occurrence clusters appeared linked to parvovirus B19, influenza, CMV and Epstein-Barr virus. A further reported finding was that TCR beta sequences accurately predicted the HLA-A and HLA-B alleles for most subjects in the first cohort. When HLA alleles, especially DR and DQ, strongly co-occurred, TCR associations were difficult to assign to individual alleles.

This clone was detected only a few times. The clone's antigen remains unknown. No much larger clone exists at a distance of one base, and base qualities are not known. V gives up 6 bases and J gives up 2 bases, and the segment between their germline ends measures 10 bases. The germline V gene encodes CDR1 MNHEY and CDR2 SMNVEV (reference sequence). From cysteine to phenylalanine, the CDR3 is 14 amino acids long. The CDR3 DNA has 42 bases and is translated from base 1. The cohort comprised some 730 healthy bone marrow donors. At the time of sampling, all cohort members were nominally healthy, though unrecorded immune exposures were likely present. The donor was CMV seropositive and belonged to the group of over 250 seropositive cohort members. Every donor gave a peripheral blood sample, and the peripheral blood mononuclear cells from that sample were used for TCR beta sequencing. The Qiagen DNeasy Blood Extraction Kit was used to extract genomic DNA from the blood cell samples.

The library was prepared using the immunoSEQ multiplex PCR assay. A mixture of 60 forward primers for TCR Vbeta segments and 13 reverse primers for TCR Jbeta segments was used in the multiplex PCR. A multiplex PCR assay on genomic DNA amplified the CDR3 region of rearranged TCR beta genes. On the Illumina HiSeq System, the amplified TCR beta libraries were sequenced as 87-base-pair reads. In the source study's methods: In a later analysis, tens of millions of unique TCR beta chains were counted across the roughly 670 repertoires, and approximately 11 million of these chains were shared by at least two donors. To remove PCR and sequencing errors, raw reads were error-corrected and collapsed into unique sequences using a nearest-neighbor algorithm that merged closely related sequences. To assign V, D and J gene segments, CDR3 sequences were aligned to IMGT reference sequences. For a sequence to be retained, a match of at least six nucleotides was required to both a V gene segment and a J gene segment. Rearrangements were classified as productive when the CDR3 lacked stop codons and remained in frame with V and J, and all other rearrangements were classified as non-productive. CDR3 was defined according to IMGT convention as the region running from the second conserved V-encoded cysteine to the conserved J-encoded phenylalanine. In an earlier analysis of approximately 500 of the donors, sequences lacking an unambiguous match to a single V gene segment were excluded. In an earlier analysis of some 590 of the donors, a V segment was called functional when productive rearrangements were above 56.7%, and segregating when the standard deviation between donors exceeded 5%. To diagnose cytomegalovirus status from the catalog of TCR beta chain sequences, a statistical classification framework was built. V and J gene assignment, in a later analysis, came from comparing TCR nucleotide sequences with IMGT/GENE-DB human TR gene sequences. A later analysis assigned CDR3 sequences and most-parsimonious VDJ recombination scenarios with the TCRdist pipeline. In a later analysis, each TCR beta chain was defined by its CDR3 amino acid sequence together with its V-gene family, and reads lacking a unique V-gene family were excluded. To address suspected cross-contamination and a sequencing artifact, a later analysis removed 550 to 750 highly shared, low-generation-probability nucleotide sequences. A later analysis calculated a clonal expansion index for each public chain from normalized within-repertoire ranks of inferred template counts. In a later analysis, generation probabilities were computed with a VDJ recombination model fitted to out-of-frame rearrangements, and the resulting probabilities were checked against IGoR. Hypergeometric tests were used in a later analysis to score TCR-TCR, TCR-HLA and TCR-CMV co-occurrence, with a repertoire-size bias correction applied to the TCR pairs. False discovery rates were estimated in a later analysis by permuting HLA or CMV assignments 20 times. In a later analysis, co-occurring TCRs were grouped with DBSCAN, and TCRdist sequence similarity was added when clustering was performed within HLA-allele-positive subsets. Repertoires with fewer than 30,000 or more than 120,000 public chains were left out of co-occurrence clustering, as were about 5 repertoires with anomalous nucleotide sharing. Drawn from immuneACCESS, this table holds only the in-frame rearrangements with V and J called that TCRdb kept. Clones are partly lost; checked studies trace under half to an unresolved V gene and leave the rest unexplained. V, J and clone size are those of that table, while D and trimming were read from the DNA. Here the sample has 100,000 or so clones; 75% occur a single time. The top ten constitute roughly 15% of the sample.

The sample comprised PBMCs. The rearranged chain carries TRBV27 and TRBJ2-2; 5 matching bases give a weak D call of TRBD2. The clonotype comes from a male donor in good health and CMV-seropositive. The DNA sequence is as follows: TGTGCCAGCAGAACGAGCGGAAACACCGGGGAGCTGTTTTTT. Its protein is CASRTSGNTGELFF.